The 13 T cell receptor beta chains presented below share a single source sample, sequenced in a study of follicular helper T cells after annual influenza vaccination. TCRdb keeps only in-frame clones here, not all; method: immunoSEQ multiplex PCR. The table includes some 10,000 clones, about 82% detected once. This sample's time point: 2015-2016 season, pre-vaccination. The sample in question was CXCR5+ CD38- circulating T follicular helper cells from blood, obtained on the day of influenza vaccination. This sample's subset: circulating Tfh, non-naive CD4+CXCR5+PD-1+ (ICOS+CD38+ or ICOS-CD38-). The receptors stem from an adult who received the influenza vaccine.

This sequence joins TRBV25-1 and TRBJ2-5; TRBD1 aligns across 11 bases. There are 16 residues in the CDR3. V shed 5 bases and J 2 bases; nucleotides not matched to a gene: 7. Per germline, CDR1 MGHDK and CDR2 SYGVNS. This CDR3 reads CASSLPRDRGQETQYF. CDR3 DNA sequence: TGTGCCAGCAGTCTACCTCGGGACAGGGGGCAAGAGACCCAGTACTTC.

The rearrangement joins TRBV18 to TRBJ1-5; possibly TRBD1 for D (5 bases). Germline V CDR1 and CDR2: KGHSH, LQKENI. The CDR3 sequence is 14 residues long. Trimming removed 2 bases from V and 2 bases from J, with 7 bases in between. CDR3 in DNA: TGTGCCAGCTCACCAGGGGGGGGCAATCAGCCCCAGCATTTT. Translation: CASSPGGGNQPQHF. The full variable domain, with the rest looked up from reference TRBV18 and TRBJ1-5, is NAGVMQNPRHLVRRRGQEARLRCSPMKGHSHVYWYRQLPEEGLKFMVYLQKENIIDESGMPKERFSAEFPKEGPSILRIQQVVRGDSAAYFCASSPGGGNQPQHFGDGTRLSIL.

The chain carries TRBV5-1 and TRBJ1-1, with 12 bases fitting TRBD1. The CDR3 is made up of 16 amino acids. Germline-derived CDR1 and CDR2 are SGHRS and YFSETQ. Trimming removed 4 bases from V and 4 bases from J; junction bases left unmatched: 8. The CDR3 protein is CASSRRDRGQVTEAFF. CDR3 nucleotides: TGCGCCAGCAGCAGGAGGGACAGGGGGCAGGTCACTGAAGCTTTCTTT.

V is TRBV18 and J is TRBJ1-4, with D hard to call. Trimming stripped 6 bases from V and 8 bases from J, with 10 bases between. The CDR3 covers 12 residues. Germline values: CDR1 KGHSH, CDR2 LQKENI. The CDR3 is CASSQKGEKLFF. The CDR3, as DNA: TGTGCCAGCTCGCAAAAGGGAGAAAAACTGTTTTTT. Using reference TRBV18 and TRBJ1-4 for the parts outside the CDR3, the full variable domain is NAGVMQNPRHLVRRRGQEARLRCSPMKGHSHVYWYRQLPEEGLKFMVYLQKENIIDESGMPKERFSAEFPKEGPSILRIQQVVRGDSAAYFCASSQKGEKLFFGSGTQLSVL.

V is TRBV9 and J is TRBJ2-3; TRBD2 is a possible D gene (5 bases). CDR1 and CDR2 (germline): SGDLS, YYNGEE. V lost 3 bases and J 1 base, leaving 18 bases between the germline ends. The CDR3 is 17 residues long. In DNA, the CDR3 is TGTGCCAGCAGCGCAGTTCGGGGAGACCGGCGCACAGATACGCAGTATTTT. This codes for CASSAVRGDRRTDTQYF.

The DNA of the CDR3 is TGTGCCATCAACGCGCAGGGGGGGACTGAAGCTTTCTTT. This codes for CAINAQGGTEAFF. The chain combines TRBV10-3 with TRBJ1-1; the match to TRBD1 covers 7 bases. Trimming at V came to 7 bases and at J to 5 bases, leaving 7 bases not matched to a gene. The germline V gene has CDR1 ENHRY and CDR2 SYGVKD. This CDR3 contains 13 residues.

DNA for the CDR3: TGCGCCAGCAGCTTGGAGGGGCAGGGGACGGATTATAGCAATCAGCCCCAGCATTTT. It is translated as CASSLEGQGTDYSNQPQHF. The chain employs TRBV5-1 and TRBJ1-5, with a possible D match to TRBD1 (6 bases). Germline assignment: CDR1 SGHRS and CDR2 YFSETQ. The CDR3 runs to 19 residues. V lost 0 bases to trimming and J lost 0 bases, with 19 bases between them. Based on the CDR3 plus reference TRBV5-1 and TRBJ1-5, the full variable domain is KAGVTQTPRYLIKTRGQQVTLSCSPISGHRSVSWYQQTPGQGLQFLFEYFSETQRNKGNFPGRFSGRQFSNSRSEMNVSTLELGDSALYLCASSLEGQGTDYSNQPQHFGDGTRLSIL.

The rearrangement joins TRBV28 to TRBJ1-2; maybe TRBD1 (6 bases). The germline gives CDR1 MDHEN, CDR2 SYDVKM. V was pared by 1 base and J by 8 bases, with 23 bases between. This CDR3 comprises 17 residues. As DNA, the CDR3 is TGTGCCAGCAGTTTATTGGTGCACACGGGGGCCTCGTGGGGCTACACCTTC. It is translated as CASSLLVHTGASWGYTF.

The chain combines TRBV6-1 with TRBJ1-3, with D possibly being TRBD1 (5 bases). This CDR3 spans 15 amino acids. V lost 4 bases, J lost 4 bases, and 14 bases lay in between. Germline V lookup: CDR1 MNHNS, CDR2 SASEGT. The CDR3 here is CASSAPGRGGNTIYF. Here the CDR3 DNA reads TGTGCCAGCAGTGCCCCAGGGAGGGGAGGAAACACCATATATTTT.

V and J are TRBV18 and TRBJ1-4; no definite D call. This CDR3 region has 15 residues. CDR1 is KGHSH, CDR2 LQKENI, per germline. V was clipped by 3 bases and J by 5 bases, with 13 bases between them. For the CDR3, the DNA is TGTGCCAGCTCACCCCCGGGCTTACCGAATGAAAAACTGTTTTTT. This sequence encodes CASSPPGLPNEKLFF.

CDR3 region: CASSNRDRVNNEQFF. CDR3 DNA: TGTGCCAGCAGCAACCGGGACAGGGTAAACAATGAGCAGTTCTTC. The chain employs TRBV6-6 and TRBJ2-1; 9 nucleotides line up with TRBD1. Trimming took 6 bases from V and 5 from J; bases not matched to a gene: 8. This CDR3 comprises 15 residues. Looked up from germline, CDR1 is MNHNY and CDR2 is SVGAGI (reference sequence).

The chain is built from TRBV2 and TRBJ1-1; D is unresolved. Trimming cost V 4 bases and J 3 bases, with 12 bases left between them. The germline CDR1 and CDR2 sequences are SNHLY and FYNNEI. The CDR3 covers 14 residues. This chain's CDR3 is CASSVGRSYTEAFF. CDR3 nucleotides: TGTGCCAGCAGTGTCGGCCGGAGCTACACTGAAGCTTTCTTT. Supplemented by reference TRBV2 and TRBJ1-1, the full variable domain reads EPEVTQTPSHQVTQMGQEVILRCVPISNHLYFYWYRQILGQKVEFLVSFYNNEISEKSEIFDDQFSVERPDGSNFTLKIRSTKLEDSAMYFCASSVGRSYTEAFFGQGTRLTVV.

The gene calls are TRBV2 and TRBJ1-5; maybe TRBD1 (5 bases). This CDR3 has 13 amino acids. Trimming cost V 7 bases and J 11 bases, with 18 bases left between them. CDR1 and CDR2 (germline): SNHLY, FYNNEI. The CDR3 bases are TGTGCCAGCATGGGCTTAAACGGGGGGACCCAGCATTTT. It specifies CASMGLNGGTQHF.